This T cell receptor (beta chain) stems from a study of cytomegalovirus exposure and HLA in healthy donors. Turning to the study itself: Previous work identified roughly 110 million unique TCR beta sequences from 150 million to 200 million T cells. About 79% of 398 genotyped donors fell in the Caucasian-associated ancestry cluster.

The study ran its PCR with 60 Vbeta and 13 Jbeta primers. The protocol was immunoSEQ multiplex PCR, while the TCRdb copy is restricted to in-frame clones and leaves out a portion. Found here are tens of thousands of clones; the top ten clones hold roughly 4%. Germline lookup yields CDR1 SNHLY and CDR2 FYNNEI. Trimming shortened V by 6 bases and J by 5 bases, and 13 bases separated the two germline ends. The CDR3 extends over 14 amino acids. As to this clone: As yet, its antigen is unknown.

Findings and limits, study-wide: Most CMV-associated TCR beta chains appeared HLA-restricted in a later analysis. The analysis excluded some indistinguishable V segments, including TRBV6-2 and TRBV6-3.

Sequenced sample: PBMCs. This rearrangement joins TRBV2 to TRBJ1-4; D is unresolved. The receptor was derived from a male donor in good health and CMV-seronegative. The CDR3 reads CASSGASGNEKLFF. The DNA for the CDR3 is TGTGCCAGCAGCGGTGCATCCGGGAATGAAAAACTGTTTTTT.